Listed below are T cell receptor beta chains from one sample, sequenced in a study of shared clonotypes between healthy human individuals. Only in-frame clones appear in the TCRdb table, and some are missing; sequencing was by immunoSEQ multiplex PCR. This sample has under 2.5 million clones, with under 95% found just once. The specimen sequenced was naive CD4+ T cells from PBMCs. The receptors originated from a man between 18 and 29 years old in good health. Some clones in this sample may be carry-over from other donors' samples. Each CDR3 is given with its conserved first and last residue. D genes are given only for firm matches. Size tells how often a clone was seen (once, few, many) or the class of an expanded clone, and some rows leave it out.

CDR3 length: 16; V gene: TRBV9; D gene: -; clone size: -; J gene: TRBJ1-1; CDR3 DNA: TGTGCCAGCAGCGTAGGCCCCGGGCGCAGGGGCACTGAAGCTTTCTTT; CDR3 protein: CASSVGPGRRGTEAFF
CDR3 length: 15; V gene: TRBV5-1; D gene: -; clone size: -; J gene: TRBJ2-1; CDR3 DNA: TGCGCCAGCAGCCGCGAGCAGGCAGATTACAATGAGCAGTTCTTC; CDR3 protein: CASSREQADYNEQFF
CDR3 length: 15; V gene: TRBV6-1; D gene: TRBD1; clone size: -; J gene: TRBJ2-3; CDR3 DNA: TGTGCCAGCAGTGCCAGGGACAGAAGCACAGATACGCAGTATTTT; CDR3 protein: CASSARDRSTDTQYF
CDR3 length: 18; V gene: TRBV10-3; D gene: -; clone size: -; J gene: TRBJ2-3; CDR3 DNA: TGTGCCATCAGTGAGTCGTCAGTAGGGGGGGGCCCCCCAGATACGCAGTATTTT; CDR3 protein: CAISESSVGGGPPDTQYF
CDR3 length: 13; V gene: TRBV6-5; D gene: TRBD1; clone size: -; J gene: TRBJ2-7; CDR3 DNA: TGTGCCAGCAGTCCGAGACAGGGGCGCGAGCAGTACTTC; CDR3 protein: CASSPRQGREQYF
CDR3 length: 15; V gene: TRBV2; D gene: TRBD1; clone size: -; J gene: TRBJ1-2; CDR3 DNA: TGTGCCAGCAGCAAGACAGGGGGAACTAACTATGGCTACACCTTC; CDR3 protein: CASSKTGGTNYGYTF
CDR3 length: 14; V gene: TRBV5-1; D gene: TRBD2; clone size: -; J gene: TRBJ2-7; CDR3 DNA: TGCGCCAGCAGCTGGTCTAGCGGGAGCTACGAGCAGTACTTC; CDR3 protein: CASSWSSGSYEQYF
CDR3 length: 18; V gene: TRBV5-1; D gene: TRBD2; clone size: -; J gene: TRBJ2-1; CDR3 DNA: TGCGCCAGCAGCCCCGGGACTAGCGGGACCCTTCTCTACAATGAGCAGTTCTTC; CDR3 protein: CASSPGTSGTLLYNEQFF
CDR3 length: 13; V gene: TRBV28; D gene: -; clone size: few; J gene: TRBJ1-5; CDR3 DNA: TGTGCCAGCAGCCTACAGACGTATCAGCCCCAGCATTTT; CDR3 protein: CASSLQTYQPQHF
CDR3 length: 15; V gene: TRBV5-1; D gene: TRBD2; clone size: -; J gene: TRBJ2-7; CDR3 DNA: TGCGCCAGCAGCCGGGAGGGGACTAGAGGGGGTGAGCAGTACTTC; CDR3 protein: CASSREGTRGGEQYF
CDR3 length: 14; V gene: TRBV6-5; D gene: TRBD1; clone size: -; J gene: TRBJ1-1; CDR3 DNA: TGTGCCAGCAGAAACCAGGGGGCGAGCACTGAAGCTTTCTTT; CDR3 protein: CASRNQGASTEAFF
CDR3 length: 14; V gene: TRBV5-1; D gene: TRBD1; clone size: -; J gene: TRBJ2-1; CDR3 DNA: TGCGCCAGCAGCGCACAGGGGAGCTACAATGAGCAGTTCTTC; CDR3 protein: CASSAQGSYNEQFF
CDR3 length: 15; V gene: TRBV5-4; D gene: TRBD1; clone size: -; J gene: TRBJ1-2; CDR3 DNA: TGTGCCAGCAGCCCCGCCGACAGGGGATTATGGGGCTACACCTTC; CDR3 protein: CASSPADRGLWGYTF
CDR3 length: 13; V gene: TRBV7-8; D gene: -; clone size: -; J gene: TRBJ1-5; CDR3 DNA: TGTGCCAGCAGCTTAGTTTCTGTCGGAGCCCAGCATTTT; CDR3 protein: CASSLVSVGAQHF
CDR3 length: 15; V gene: TRBV14; D gene: -; clone size: few; J gene: TRBJ1-1; CDR3 DNA: TGTGCCAGCAGCCAAGATACGAGGGGAAGAACTGAAGCTTTCTTT; CDR3 protein: CASSQDTRGRTEAFF
CDR3 length: 14; V gene: TRBV7-3; D gene: -; clone size: -; J gene: TRBJ2-1; CDR3 DNA: TGTGCCAGCAGCAACAGGGTGGTAGGGCATGAGCAGTTCTTC; CDR3 protein: CASSNRVVGHEQFF
CDR3 length: 11; V gene: TRBV20-1; D gene: -; clone size: -; J gene: TRBJ1-3; CDR3 DNA: TGTGGATGGTCCTCTGGAAACACCATATATTTT; CDR3 protein: CGWSSGNTIYF
CDR3 length: 17; V gene: TRBV5-4; D gene: TRBD2; clone size: -; J gene: TRBJ2-7; CDR3 DNA: TGTGCCAGCAGCTCTCGACTAGCGGGAGAACCCTTTTACGAGCAGTACTTC; CDR3 protein: CASSSRLAGEPFYEQYF
CDR3 length: 16; V gene: TRBV27; D gene: TRBD1; clone size: -; J gene: TRBJ1-2; CDR3 DNA: TGTGCCAGCAGTCCATTCCTTCGGAACCGGGACAGCGCCCACACCTTC; CDR3 protein: CASSPFLRNRDSAHTF
CDR3 length: 15; V gene: TRBV5-1; D gene: TRBD2; clone size: -; J gene: TRBJ2-2; CDR3 DNA: TGCGCCAGCAGCCCCCTAGCGGGAGACACCGGGGAGCTGTTTTTT; CDR3 protein: CASSPLAGDTGELFF
CDR3 length: 16; V gene: TRBV5-1; D gene: TRBD1; clone size: -; J gene: TRBJ2-2; CDR3 DNA: TGCGCCAGCAGCCCCCGGGGCAGGGGGCAAATCGGGGAGCTGTTTTTT; CDR3 protein: CASSPRGRGQIGELFF
CDR3 length: 13; V gene: TRBV7-9; D gene: -; clone size: once; J gene: TRBJ2-3; CDR3 DNA: TGTGCCAGCAGCCCCTGGGGAGCCGATACGCAGTATTTT; CDR3 protein: CASSPWGADTQYF
CDR3 length: 14; V gene: TRBV7-2; D gene: -; clone size: -; J gene: TRBJ2-5; CDR3 DNA: TGTGCCAGCAGCTTAGACAGATTCAAGGAGACCCAGTACTTC; CDR3 protein: CASSLDRFKETQYF
CDR3 length: 14; V gene: TRBV7-2; D gene: TRBD2; clone size: -; J gene: TRBJ2-3; CDR3 DNA: TGTGCCAGCAGCCCGGCGGGGGTCACAGATACGCAGTATTTT; CDR3 protein: CASSPAGVTDTQYF
CDR3 length: 15; V gene: TRBV11-2; D gene: TRBD2; clone size: -; J gene: TRBJ2-1; CDR3 DNA: TGTGCCAGCAGCACGCGACTAGCGGGTTTCAATGAGCAGTTCTTC; CDR3 protein: CASSTRLAGFNEQFF
CDR3 length: 16; V gene: TRBV5-1; D gene: -; clone size: -; J gene: TRBJ2-1; CDR3 DNA: TGCGCCAGCAGCTTGCTGGGTGGGAGCTCCTACAATGAGCAGTTCTTC; CDR3 protein: CASSLLGGSSYNEQFF
CDR3 length: 15; V gene: TRBV2; D gene: TRBD2; clone size: -; J gene: TRBJ2-3; CDR3 DNA: TGTGCCAGCAGTCCTAGCGGGACTAGCACAGATACGCAGTATTTT; CDR3 protein: CASSPSGTSTDTQYF
CDR3 length: 18; V gene: TRBV4-2; D gene: TRBD2; clone size: -; J gene: TRBJ2-7; CDR3 DNA: TGTGCCAGCAGCCAAGAGGGGACTAGCGGGCCAAACCCGCGGGAGCAGTACTTC; CDR3 protein: CASSQEGTSGPNPREQYF
CDR3 length: 16; V gene: TRBV7-9; D gene: TRBD1; clone size: once; J gene: TRBJ2-7; CDR3 DNA: TGTGCCAGCAGCTTAGCGCGGACAGGGTCGGTCTTCGAGCAGTACTTC; CDR3 protein: CASSLARTGSVFEQYF
CDR3 length: 15; V gene: TRBV28; D gene: -; clone size: -; J gene: TRBJ1-2; CDR3 DNA: TGTGCCAGCTGGGGCGGGGTTTCGCGGGACTATGGCTACACCTTC; CDR3 protein: CASWGGVSRDYGYTF
CDR3 length: 15; V gene: TRBV7-2; D gene: TRBD1; clone size: -; J gene: TRBJ1-6; CDR3 DNA: TGTGCCAGCAACCCCGGGACAGGGATTAATTCACCCCTCCACTTT; CDR3 protein: CASNPGTGINSPLHF
CDR3 length: 15; V gene: TRBV5-8; D gene: -; clone size: -; J gene: TRBJ1-4; CDR3 DNA: TGTGCCAGCAGCTTCAGGGGATCCCCAGCTCGAGGACTGTTTTTT; CDR3 protein: CASSFRGSPARGLFF
CDR3 length: 15; V gene: TRBV7-9; D gene: -; clone size: -; J gene: TRBJ1-1; CDR3 DNA: TGTGCCAGCAGCTTAAGGAGGCAGCAGGGCCCTGAAGCTTTCTTT; CDR3 protein: CASSLRRQQGPEAFF
CDR3 length: 15; V gene: TRBV13; D gene: -; clone size: -; J gene: TRBJ2-6; CDR3 DNA: TGTGCCAGCAGCTCCTACTCCGCTGGGGCCAACGTCCTGACTTTC; CDR3 protein: CASSSYSAGANVLTF
CDR3 length: 14; V gene: TRBV5-1; D gene: -; clone size: -; J gene: TRBJ1-4; CDR3 DNA: TGCGCCAGCAGCGAGGGCCCCGGGCGGGAAAAACTGTTTTTT; CDR3 protein: CASSEGPGREKLFF
CDR3 length: 15; V gene: TRBV15; D gene: -; clone size: -; J gene: TRBJ1-6; CDR3 DNA: TGTGCCACCAGCAGAGAGGAGGGCGGGGATTCACCCCTCCACTTT; CDR3 protein: CATSREEGGDSPLHF
CDR3 length: 16; V gene: TRBV7-3; D gene: -; clone size: -; J gene: TRBJ2-5; CDR3 DNA: TGTGCCAGCAGCTTAATGGGGTCGGGAATGGGAGAGACCCAGTACTTC; CDR3 protein: CASSLMGSGMGETQYF
CDR3 length: 14; V gene: TRBV14; D gene: -; clone size: -; J gene: TRBJ1-1; CDR3 DNA: TGTGCCAGCAGCCAAGATTTGGGGGGCACTGAAGCTTTCTTT; CDR3 protein: CASSQDLGGTEAFF
CDR3 length: 16; V gene: TRBV27; D gene: -; clone size: -; J gene: TRBJ1-5; CDR3 DNA: TGTGCCAGCAGTTTAAAGTACCCAGAAAGCAATCAGCCCCAGCATTTT; CDR3 protein: CASSLKYPESNQPQHF
CDR3 length: 19; V gene: TRBV18; D gene: TRBD2; clone size: -; J gene: TRBJ2-3; CDR3 DNA: TGTGCCAGCTCACCCGTCCCGGGACTAGCGGGAGTTCACGCAGATACGCAGTATTTT; CDR3 protein: CASSPVPGLAGVHADTQYF
CDR3 length: 14; V gene: TRBV7-3; D gene: TRBD1; clone size: -; J gene: TRBJ2-7; CDR3 DNA: TGTGCCAGCAGCCAGGACAGGGGGACCTACGAGCAGTACTTC; CDR3 protein: CASSQDRGTYEQYF
CDR3 length: 12; V gene: TRBV28; D gene: -; clone size: few; J gene: TRBJ2-2; CDR3 DNA: TGTGCCAGCAGGTTAAATTCCGGGGAGCTGTTTTTT; CDR3 protein: CASRLNSGELFF